The source of this TCR beta chain is a study of CXCR3-negative and CXCR3-positive naive CD8 T cells. This CDR3 spans 17 amino acids. CDR1 and CDR2 (germline): LNHDA, SQIVND (reference sequence). All TRB cDNA libraries came from 5' RACE performed with UMI labels. One entry per CDR3 protein, without DNA, is what TCRdb gives after re-calling the 5' RACE reads. This repertoire comprises more than 9,500 distinct CDR3 sequences; its ten largest clones make up 1%. This sequence originates from a human donor in good health. Some clones in this sample may be carry-over from other donors' samples. Sequencing was performed on naive CXCR3- CD8+ T cells from blood. Described subset: CD45RO-CCR7+CD27+CD95- naive CD8+ T cells lacking CXCR3 (TNR3-). The chain is built from TRBV19 and TRBJ2-1; TCRdb calls TRBD1, which cannot be checked without DNA. CDR3 region: CASSIWGATLSYNEQFF.